Listed below are T cell receptor beta chains from one sample, sequenced in a study of OX40 agonist ivuxolimab in advanced cancers. The protocol was immunoSEQ multiplex PCR, while the TCRdb copy is restricted to in-frame clones and leaves out a portion. The sample has about 99,000 clones; roughly nine tenths are singletons. The source material was CD4+ or CD8+ T cells sorted from blood, sampled in a trial of the OX40 agonist ivuxolimab. These receptors were collected from an adult with an advanced solid tumor such as melanoma, head and neck, liver or kidney cancer. Both conserved end residues are part of each CDR3. Fields, in order: D gene, V gene, clone size, J gene, CDR3 protein, CDR3 DNA. The D gene is left open where the match is weak. Clone size is given for some rows only: seen once, a few or many times, or a class if the clone is expanded.

d_call: TRBD1
v_call: TRBV7-7
clone_size: .
j_call: TRBJ2-6
cdr3_aa: CASSLGRGTSGANVLTF
cdr3_nt: TGTGCCAGCAGCTTGGGCAGGGGGACATCGGGGGCCAACGTCCTGACTTTC

d_call: .
v_call: TRBV29-1
clone_size: .
j_call: TRBJ2-1
cdr3_aa: CSVPGTVYNEQFF
cdr3_nt: TGCAGCGTGCCCGGGACGGTCTACAATGAGCAGTTCTTC

d_call: TRBD1
v_call: TRBV28
clone_size: .
j_call: TRBJ1-5
cdr3_aa: CASSFPGTGGSQPQHF
cdr3_nt: TGTGCCAGCAGTTTCCCGGGAACAGGGGGCAGTCAGCCCCAGCATTTT

d_call: .
v_call: TRBV19
clone_size: .
j_call: TRBJ2-5
cdr3_aa: CASSIGGFQTQYF
cdr3_nt: TGTGCCAGTAGTATTGGAGGGTTTCAGACCCAGTACTTC

d_call: TRBD1
v_call: TRBV29-1
clone_size: .
j_call: TRBJ2-7
cdr3_aa: CSVKGQGKYEQYF
cdr3_nt: TGCAGCGTGAAAGGACAGGGGAAGTACGAGCAGTACTTC

d_call: TRBD1
v_call: TRBV5-7
clone_size: few
j_call: TRBJ1-5
cdr3_aa: CASRGTGSQPQHF
cdr3_nt: TGTGCCAGCAGAGGGACAGGGTCTCAGCCCCAGCATTTT

d_call: TRBD1
v_call: TRBV11-2
clone_size: .
j_call: TRBJ1-3
cdr3_aa: CASSPTRTGPGNTIYF
cdr3_nt: TGTGCCAGCAGTCCGACCCGGACAGGGCCTGGAAACACCATATATTTT

d_call: TRBD1
v_call: TRBV5-1
clone_size: .
j_call: TRBJ2-2
cdr3_aa: CASSWGQGALNTGELFF
cdr3_nt: TGCGCCAGCAGCTGGGGACAGGGGGCTTTAAACACCGGGGAGCTGTTTTTT

d_call: .
v_call: TRBV6-4
clone_size: .
j_call: TRBJ2-2
cdr3_aa: CASSDQGTGELFF
cdr3_nt: TGTGCCAGCAGTGATCAGGGAACCGGGGAGCTGTTTTTT

d_call: .
v_call: TRBV28
clone_size: .
j_call: TRBJ1-1
cdr3_aa: CASSFNGANTEAFF
cdr3_nt: TGTGCCAGCAGTTTCAACGGGGCGAACACTGAAGCTTTCTTT

d_call: TRBD1
v_call: TRBV5-1
clone_size: few
j_call: TRBJ2-7
cdr3_aa: CASSLLGQGTYEQYF
cdr3_nt: TGCGCCAGCAGCTTGTTGGGACAGGGCACCTACGAGCAGTACTTC

d_call: .
v_call: TRBV19
clone_size: .
j_call: TRBJ1-1
cdr3_aa: CASSIGRGMNTEAFF
cdr3_nt: TGTGCCAGTAGTATAGGAAGGGGAATGAACACTGAAGCTTTCTTT

d_call: .
v_call: TRBV5-1
clone_size: .
j_call: TRBJ2-1
cdr3_aa: CASSLVVGTTVNEQFF
cdr3_nt: TGCGCCAGCAGCTTGGTTGTGGGAACCACGGTAAATGAGCAGTTCTTC

d_call: TRBD2
v_call: TRBV28
clone_size: .
j_call: TRBJ2-2
cdr3_aa: CASSNSGTGTGELFF
cdr3_nt: TGTGCCAGCAGTAATAGCGGGACTGGGACCGGGGAGCTGTTTTTT